This T cell receptor beta chain came from a study of regulatory T cells in long-lasting Graves disease. The time point was: newly diagnosed GD, antithyroid drugs for less than 3 months. PBMC RNA was the source of the TCR library. Patients were enrolled at an endocrinology department in Xi'an, China. Investigators prepared the TCR beta libraries by applying iRepertoire HTBI primers and Arm-PCR of CDR3 regions. From the multiplex PCR reads, TCRdb called clonotypes with MiXCR, one entry per CDR3 protein. The sample records approximately 460,000 distinct CDR3 sequences, about 15% being singletons. This clonotype has a count of ten or more. As yet, its antigen is unknown. Study findings and constraints: TRBV28, TRBJ1-2 and TRBJ2-5 were favored in persistent disease.

The V gene lost 3 bases and the J gene lost 5 bases, with 13 bases spanning the gap. The CDR3 sequence is 15 residues long. Per germline, CDR1 MNHGY and CDR2 SVAAGI. These data were also filed under a second study, of T cells in Graves' hyperthyroidism and ophthalmopathy. That report adds: Uncontrolled infection, other autoimmune disease, pregnancy or lactation led to exclusion. Ophthalmopathy was separated from stable hyperthyroidism by a 13 V-J model.

The receptor was derived from a woman younger than 45 with Graves disease. The input for sequencing was peripheral blood mononuclear cells (PBMCs), taken at new diagnosis, from a patient treated with antithyroid drugs. The chain recombines TRBV6-9 with TRBJ1-4; D is unresolved. This CDR3 is CASSYVGSGNEKLFF. The CDR3 coding sequence is TGTGCCAGCAGTTACGTCGGGAGTGGAAATGAAAAACTGTTTTTT.